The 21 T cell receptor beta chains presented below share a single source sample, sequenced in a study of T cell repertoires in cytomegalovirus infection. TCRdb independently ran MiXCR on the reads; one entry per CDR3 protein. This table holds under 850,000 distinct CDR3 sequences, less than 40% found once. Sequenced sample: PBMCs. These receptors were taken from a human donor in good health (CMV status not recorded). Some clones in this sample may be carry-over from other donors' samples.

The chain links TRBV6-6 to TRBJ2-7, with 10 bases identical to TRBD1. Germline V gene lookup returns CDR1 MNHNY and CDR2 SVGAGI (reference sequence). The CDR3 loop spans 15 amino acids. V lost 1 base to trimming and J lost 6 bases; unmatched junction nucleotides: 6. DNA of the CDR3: TGTGCCAGCAGTTACTTTCGGACAGGGGGTATCGAGCAGTACTTC. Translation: CASSYFRTGGIEQYF.

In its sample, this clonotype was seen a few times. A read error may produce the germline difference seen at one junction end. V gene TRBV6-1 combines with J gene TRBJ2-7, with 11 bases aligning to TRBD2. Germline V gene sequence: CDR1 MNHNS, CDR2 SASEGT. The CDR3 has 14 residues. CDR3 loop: CASSDHSGRAHQNF. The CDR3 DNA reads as TGTGCCAGCAGCGATCATAGCGGGAGGGCCCATCAGAACTTC.

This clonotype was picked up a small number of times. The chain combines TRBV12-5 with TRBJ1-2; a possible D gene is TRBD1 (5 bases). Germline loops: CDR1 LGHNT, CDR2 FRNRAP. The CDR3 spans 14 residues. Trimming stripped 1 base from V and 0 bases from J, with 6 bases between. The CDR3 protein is CASGLDRTNYGYTF. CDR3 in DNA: TGTGCTAGTGGTTTGGACAGGACTAACTATGGCTACACCTTC.

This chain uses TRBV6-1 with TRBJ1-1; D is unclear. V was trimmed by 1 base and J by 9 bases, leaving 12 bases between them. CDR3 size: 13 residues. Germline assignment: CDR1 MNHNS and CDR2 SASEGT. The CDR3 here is CASSEVSVDKAFF. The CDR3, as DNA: TGTGCCAGCAGTGAAGTTTCGGTTGACAAAGCTTTCTTT.

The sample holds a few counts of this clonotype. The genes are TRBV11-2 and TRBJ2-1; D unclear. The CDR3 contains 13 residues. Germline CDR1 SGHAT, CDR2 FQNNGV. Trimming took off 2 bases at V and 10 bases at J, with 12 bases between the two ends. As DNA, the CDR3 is TGTGCCAGCAGCTTATCTAGATATCGCGAGCAGTTCTTC. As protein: CASSLSRYREQFF.

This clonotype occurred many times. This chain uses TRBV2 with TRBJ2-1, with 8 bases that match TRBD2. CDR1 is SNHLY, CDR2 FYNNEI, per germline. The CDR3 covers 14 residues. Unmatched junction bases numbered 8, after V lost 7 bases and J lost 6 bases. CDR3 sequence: CASNRGLGSNEQFF. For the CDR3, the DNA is TGTGCCAGCAATCGGGGACTAGGATCCAATGAGCAGTTCTTC.

CDR3 in DNA: TGCAGCGTTGAATTCCACTCCACAGATACGCAGTATTTT. Protein sequence: CSVEFHSTDTQYF. This chain uses TRBV29-1 with TRBJ2-3; no clear D. There are 13 residues in the CDR3. Germline V gene lookup returns CDR1 SQVTM and CDR2 ANQGSEA. Deletions cut 2 bases from V and 2 bases from J, with 8 bases between.

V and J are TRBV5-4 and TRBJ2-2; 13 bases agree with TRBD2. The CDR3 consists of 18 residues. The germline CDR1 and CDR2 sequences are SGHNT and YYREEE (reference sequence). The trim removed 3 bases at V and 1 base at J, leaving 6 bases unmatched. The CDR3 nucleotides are TGTGCCAGCAGCTCCGGGGGACTAGCGGGGAGGAACACCGGGGAGCTGTTTTTT. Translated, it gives CASSSGGLAGRNTGELFF.

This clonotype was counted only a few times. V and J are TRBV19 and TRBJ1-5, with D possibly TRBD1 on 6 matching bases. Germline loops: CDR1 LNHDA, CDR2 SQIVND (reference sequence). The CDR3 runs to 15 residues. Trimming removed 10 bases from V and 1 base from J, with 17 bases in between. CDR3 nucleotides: TGTGCCACTACGAGGGGGGGCAGGAGCAATCAGCCCCAGCATTTT. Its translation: CATTRGGRSNQPQHF.

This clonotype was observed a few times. CDR3 bases: TGTGCCAGCAGTGGTTATGCCGGGACTAGATTCCAAGAGACCCAGTACTTC. This encodes CASSGYAGTRFQETQYF. The J gene is TRBJ2-5, the V gene TRBV6-1; 8 bases line up with TRBD2. There are 17 residues in the CDR3. J lost 1 base, V lost 4 bases, and 11 bases had no gene match. Germline V CDR1 and CDR2: MNHNS, SASEGT.

CDR3 amino acids: CAIRGGPEQFF. Here the CDR3 DNA reads TGTGCCATCAGGGGGGGGCCCGAGCAGTTCTTC. The chain has TRBV10-3 and TRBJ2-1, with D possibly being TRBD2 (7 bases). CDR1 ENHRY and CDR2 SYGVKD come from the germline V gene. Trimming left V 6 bases short and J 10 bases short, with 10 bases between. This CDR3 has 11 amino acids.

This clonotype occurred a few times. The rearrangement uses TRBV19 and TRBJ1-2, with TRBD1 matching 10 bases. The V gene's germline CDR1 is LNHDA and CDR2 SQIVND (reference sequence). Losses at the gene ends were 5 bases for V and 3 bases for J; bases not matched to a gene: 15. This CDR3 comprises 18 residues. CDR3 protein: CASSPTPPRDRGYYGYTF. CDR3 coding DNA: TGTGCCAGTAGTCCCACTCCCCCACGGGACAGGGGCTACTATGGCTACACCTTC.

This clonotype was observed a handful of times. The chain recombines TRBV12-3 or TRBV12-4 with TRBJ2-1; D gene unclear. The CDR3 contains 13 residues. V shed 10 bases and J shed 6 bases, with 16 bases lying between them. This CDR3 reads CATYHQAFNEQFF. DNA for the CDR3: TGTGCCACCTACCACCAGGCCTTCAATGAGCAGTTCTTC.

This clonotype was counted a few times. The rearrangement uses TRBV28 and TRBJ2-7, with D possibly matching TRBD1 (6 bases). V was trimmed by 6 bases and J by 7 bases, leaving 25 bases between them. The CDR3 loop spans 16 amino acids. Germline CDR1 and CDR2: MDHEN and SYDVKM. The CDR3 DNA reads TGTGCCAGCAGCCGCTCCCAGGGGCTCTCTGAAAGTGAGCAGTACTTC. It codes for CASSRSQGLSESEQYF.

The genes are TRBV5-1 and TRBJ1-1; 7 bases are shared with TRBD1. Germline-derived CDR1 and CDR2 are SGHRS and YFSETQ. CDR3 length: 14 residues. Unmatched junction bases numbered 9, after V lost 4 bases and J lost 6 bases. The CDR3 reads CASSPGTVSAEAFF. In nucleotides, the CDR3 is TGCGCCAGCAGCCCGGGGACAGTAAGCGCTGAAGCTTTCTTT.

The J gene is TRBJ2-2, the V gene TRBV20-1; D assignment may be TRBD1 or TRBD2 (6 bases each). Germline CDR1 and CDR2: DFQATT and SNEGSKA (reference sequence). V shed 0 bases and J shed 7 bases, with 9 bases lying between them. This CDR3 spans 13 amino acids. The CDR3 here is CSAREGGFGELFF. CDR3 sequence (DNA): TGCAGTGCTAGAGAGGGGGGCTTCGGGGAGCTGTTTTTT.

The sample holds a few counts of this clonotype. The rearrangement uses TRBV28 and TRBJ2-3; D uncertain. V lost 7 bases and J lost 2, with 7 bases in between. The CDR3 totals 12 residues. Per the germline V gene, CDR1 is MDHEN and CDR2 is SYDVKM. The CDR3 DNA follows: TGTGCCAGCATCCTTTCCACAGATACGCAGTATTTT. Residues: CASILSTDTQYF.

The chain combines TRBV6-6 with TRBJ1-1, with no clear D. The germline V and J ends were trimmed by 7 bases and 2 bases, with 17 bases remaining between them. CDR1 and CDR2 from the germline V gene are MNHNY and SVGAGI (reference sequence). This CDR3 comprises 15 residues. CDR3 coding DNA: TGTGCCAGCATCCCTTTGAGAGCCTCTAACACTGAAGCTTTCTTT. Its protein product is CASIPLRASNTEAFF.

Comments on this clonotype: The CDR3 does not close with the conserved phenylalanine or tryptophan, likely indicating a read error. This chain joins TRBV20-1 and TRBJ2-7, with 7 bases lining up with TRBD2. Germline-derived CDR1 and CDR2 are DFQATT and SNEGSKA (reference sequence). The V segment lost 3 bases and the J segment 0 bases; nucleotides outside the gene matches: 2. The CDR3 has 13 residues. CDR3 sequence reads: CSASGGSSYEQYL. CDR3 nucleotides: TGCAGTGCTAGCGGGGGGTCCTCCTACGAGCAGTACTTA.

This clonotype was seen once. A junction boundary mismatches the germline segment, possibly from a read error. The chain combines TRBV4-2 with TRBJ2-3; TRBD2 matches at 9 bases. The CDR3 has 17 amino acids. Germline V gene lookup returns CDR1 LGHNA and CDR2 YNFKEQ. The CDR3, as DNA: TGTGCCAGCAGCCAAGAGGCACCTAGCGGGAACACAGATACGCAGTATTTC. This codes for CASSQEAPSGNTDTQYF.

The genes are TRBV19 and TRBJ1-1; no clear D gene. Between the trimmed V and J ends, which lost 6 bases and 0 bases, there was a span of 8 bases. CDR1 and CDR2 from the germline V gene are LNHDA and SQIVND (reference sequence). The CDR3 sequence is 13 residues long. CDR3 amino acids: CASSWSMNTEAFF. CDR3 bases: TGTGCCAGTAGCTGGAGTATGAACACTGAAGCTTTCTTT.